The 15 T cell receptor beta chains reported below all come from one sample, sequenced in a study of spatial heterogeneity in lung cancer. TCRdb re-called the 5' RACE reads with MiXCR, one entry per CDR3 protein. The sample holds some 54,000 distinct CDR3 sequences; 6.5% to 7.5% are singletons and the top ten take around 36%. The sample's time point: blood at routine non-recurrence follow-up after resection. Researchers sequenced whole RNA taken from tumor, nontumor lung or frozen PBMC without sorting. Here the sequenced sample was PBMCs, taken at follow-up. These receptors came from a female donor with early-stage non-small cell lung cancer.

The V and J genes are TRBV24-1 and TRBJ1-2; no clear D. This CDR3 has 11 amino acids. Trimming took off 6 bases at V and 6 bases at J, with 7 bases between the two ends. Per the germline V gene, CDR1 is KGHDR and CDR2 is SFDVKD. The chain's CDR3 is CATSYGDGYTF. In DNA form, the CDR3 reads TGTGCCACCAGTTACGGAGATGGCTACACCTTC.

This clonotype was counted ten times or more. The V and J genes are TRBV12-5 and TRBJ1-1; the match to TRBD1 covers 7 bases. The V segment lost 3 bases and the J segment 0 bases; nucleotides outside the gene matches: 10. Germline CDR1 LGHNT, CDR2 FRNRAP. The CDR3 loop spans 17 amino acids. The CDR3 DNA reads TGTGCTAGTGGTTTCTCTAGACAGGGAGGGGTGAACACTGAAGCTTTCTTT. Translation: CASGFSRQGGVNTEAFF. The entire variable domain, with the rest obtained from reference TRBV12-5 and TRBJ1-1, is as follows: DARVTQTPRHKVTEMGQEVTMRCQPILGHNTVFWYRQTMMQGLELLAYFRNRAPLDDSGMPKDRFSAEMPDATLATLKIQPSEPRDSAVYFCASGFSRQGGVNTEAFFGQGTRLTVV.

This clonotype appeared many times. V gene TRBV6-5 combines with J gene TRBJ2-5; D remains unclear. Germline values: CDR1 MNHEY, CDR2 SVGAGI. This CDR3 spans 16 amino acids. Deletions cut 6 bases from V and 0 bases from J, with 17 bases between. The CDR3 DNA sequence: TGTGCCAGCAGCCCTCCTAGTGCCCTGTACCAAGAGACCCAGTACTTC. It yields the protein CASSPPSALYQETQYF.

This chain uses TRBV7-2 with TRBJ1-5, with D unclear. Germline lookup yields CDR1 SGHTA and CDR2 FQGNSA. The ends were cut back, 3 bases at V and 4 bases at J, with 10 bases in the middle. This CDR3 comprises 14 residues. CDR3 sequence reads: CASSFLTFNQPQHF. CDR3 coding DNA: TGTGCCAGCAGCTTTCTGACCTTTAATCAGCCCCAGCATTTT.

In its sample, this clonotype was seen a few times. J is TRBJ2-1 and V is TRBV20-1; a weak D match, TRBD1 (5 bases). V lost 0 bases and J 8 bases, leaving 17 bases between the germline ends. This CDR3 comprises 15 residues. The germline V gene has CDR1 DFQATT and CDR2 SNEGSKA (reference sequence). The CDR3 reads CSARDRQQGIDEQFF. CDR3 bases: TGCAGTGCTAGAGATCGGCAGCAGGGTATCGATGAGCAGTTCTTC.

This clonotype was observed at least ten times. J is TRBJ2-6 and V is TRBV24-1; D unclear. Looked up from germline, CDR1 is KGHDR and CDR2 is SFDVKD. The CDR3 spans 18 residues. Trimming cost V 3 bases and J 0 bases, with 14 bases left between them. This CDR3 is CATSDPSEEDSGANVLTF. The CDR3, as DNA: TGTGCCACCAGTGATCCTTCCGAAGAGGACTCTGGGGCCAACGTCCTGACTTTC.

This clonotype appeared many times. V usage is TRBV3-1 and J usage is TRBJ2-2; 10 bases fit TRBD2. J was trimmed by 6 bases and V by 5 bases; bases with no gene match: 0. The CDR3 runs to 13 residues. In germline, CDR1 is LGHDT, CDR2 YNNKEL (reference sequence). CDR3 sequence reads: CASSGTSAGELFF. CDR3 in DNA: TGTGCCAGCAGCGGGACTAGCGCCGGGGAGCTGTTTTTT.

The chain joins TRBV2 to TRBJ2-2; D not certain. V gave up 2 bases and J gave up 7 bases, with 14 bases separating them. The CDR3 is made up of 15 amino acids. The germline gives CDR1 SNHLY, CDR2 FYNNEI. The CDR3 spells CASSEWSSPGGELFF. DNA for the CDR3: TGTGCCAGCAGTGAATGGAGCAGCCCGGGCGGGGAGCTGTTTTTT.

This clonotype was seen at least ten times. The CDR3, as DNA: TGTGCCAGCAGTCCCTTGGAAGCAGGGGGCTATGGCTACACCTTC. It is translated as CASSPLEAGGYGYTF. The chain employs TRBV6-5 and TRBJ1-2; 7 nucleotides match TRBD1. In germline, CDR1 is MNHEY, CDR2 SVGAGI. The CDR3 extends over 15 amino acids. V dropped 5 bases and J dropped 4; count of bases not matched to a gene: 10.

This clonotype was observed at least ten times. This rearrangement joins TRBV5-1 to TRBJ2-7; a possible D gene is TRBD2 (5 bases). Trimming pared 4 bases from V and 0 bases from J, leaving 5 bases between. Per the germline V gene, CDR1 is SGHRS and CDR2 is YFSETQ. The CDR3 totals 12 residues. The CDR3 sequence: CASSRDSYEQYF. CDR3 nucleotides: TGCGCCAGCAGCCGGGACTCCTACGAGCAGTACTTC.

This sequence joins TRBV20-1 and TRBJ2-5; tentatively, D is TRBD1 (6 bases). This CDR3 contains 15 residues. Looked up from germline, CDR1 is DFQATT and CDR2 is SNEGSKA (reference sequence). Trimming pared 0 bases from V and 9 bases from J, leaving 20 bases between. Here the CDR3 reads CSARETGTHKRPQYF. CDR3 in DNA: TGCAGTGCTAGAGAAACAGGGACCCACAAGAGACCCCAGTACTTC.

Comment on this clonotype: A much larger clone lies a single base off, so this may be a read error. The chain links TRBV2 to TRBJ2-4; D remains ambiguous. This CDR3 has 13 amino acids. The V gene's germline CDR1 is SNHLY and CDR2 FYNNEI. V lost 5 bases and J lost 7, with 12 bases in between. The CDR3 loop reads CASSSYPGNIQYF. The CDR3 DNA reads TGTGCCAGCAGTTCCTACCCTGGGAACATTCAGTACTTC.

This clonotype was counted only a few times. This CDR3 is CASRSGPSNSPLHF. The DNA of the CDR3 is TGCGCCAGCAGATCCGGGCCATCAAATTCACCCCTCCACTTT. The chain carries TRBV5-1 and TRBJ1-6; D remains unclear. With 5 bases removed from V and 7 bases from J, the gap between germline ends came to 13 bases. There are 14 residues in the CDR3. Germline V gives CDR1 SGHRS, CDR2 YFSETQ.

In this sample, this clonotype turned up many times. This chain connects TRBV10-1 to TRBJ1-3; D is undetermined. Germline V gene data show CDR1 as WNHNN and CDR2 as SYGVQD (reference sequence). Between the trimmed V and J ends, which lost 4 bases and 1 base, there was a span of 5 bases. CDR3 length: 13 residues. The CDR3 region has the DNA TGCGCCAGCAGTGCAGCATCTGGAAACACCATATATTTT. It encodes CASSAASGNTIYF.

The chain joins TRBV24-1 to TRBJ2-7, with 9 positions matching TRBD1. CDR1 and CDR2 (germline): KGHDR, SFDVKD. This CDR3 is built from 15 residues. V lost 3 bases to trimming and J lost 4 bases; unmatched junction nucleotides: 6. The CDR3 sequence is CATSDPGTGSYEQYF. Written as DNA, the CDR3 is TGTGCCACCAGTGATCCTGGGACAGGGTCGTACGAGCAGTACTTC.